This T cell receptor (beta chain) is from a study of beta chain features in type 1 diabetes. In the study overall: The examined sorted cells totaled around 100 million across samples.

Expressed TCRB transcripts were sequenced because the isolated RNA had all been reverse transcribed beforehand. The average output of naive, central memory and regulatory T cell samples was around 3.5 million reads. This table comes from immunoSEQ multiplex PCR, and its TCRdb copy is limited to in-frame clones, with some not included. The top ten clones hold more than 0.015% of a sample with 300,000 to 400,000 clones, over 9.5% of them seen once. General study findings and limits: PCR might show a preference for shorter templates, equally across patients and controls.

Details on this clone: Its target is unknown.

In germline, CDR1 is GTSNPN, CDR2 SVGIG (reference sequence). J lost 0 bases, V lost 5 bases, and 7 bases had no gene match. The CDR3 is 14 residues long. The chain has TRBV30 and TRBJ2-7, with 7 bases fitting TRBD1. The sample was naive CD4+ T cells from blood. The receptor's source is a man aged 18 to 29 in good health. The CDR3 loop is CAWSGPGGSYEQYF. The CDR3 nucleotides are TGTGCCTGGTCGGGCCCAGGGGGCTCCTACGAGCAGTACTTC. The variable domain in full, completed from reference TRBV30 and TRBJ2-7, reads SQTIHQWPATLVQPVGSPLSLECTVEGTSNPNLYWYRQAAGRGLQLLFYSVGIGQISSEVPQNLSASRPQDRQFILSSKKLLLSDSGFYLCAWSGPGGSYEQYFGPGTRLTVT.